This entry is about one T cell receptor beta chain. Sequenced by immunoSEQ multiplex PCR; TCRdb stores in-frame clones only, minus some. The sample contains roughly 45,000 clones, about 77% of which appear only once. This specimen comes from a study of memory CD4+ T cells and cytomegalovirus serostatus. Single viable CD3+CD4+CD8-CD45RO+ cells were sorted as the memory CD4+ T cells. The CDR3 sequence is 15 residues long. Germline CDR1 is SGHAT and CDR2 is FQNNGV. Trimming cost V 5 bases and J 3 bases; bases outside gene matches: 9. The TCR originated in an adult in good health and CMV-seronegative. The chain employs TRBV11-2 and TRBJ2-5; the match to TRBD1 covers 7 bases. The sample was memory CD4+ T cells from blood. CDR3 in amino acids: CASSARRQGKETQYF. The CDR3 DNA sequence: TGTGCCAGCAGCGCCAGAAGACAGGGAAAAGAGACCCAGTACTTC.